These 18 T cell receptor beta chains originate from one sample sequenced in a study of CD8+CD57+ T cells in acquired aplastic anemia. CDR3 and TCR beta VDJ profiling relied on a genomic DNA template. One entry per CDR3 protein, called by TCRdb with MiXCR from the reads. The repertoire holds about 220,000 distinct CDR3 sequences, with 34% as singletons. The sequencing sample was made of sorted CD4+, CD8+, or CD8+CD57+ T cells (not recorded which) from PBMCs. These receptors originate from a human donor in good health, serving as a control.

In regard to this clonotype: This CDR3 is missing its conserved last phenylalanine or tryptophan, likely due to a read error. The chain is built from TRBV15 and TRBJ1-4; no clear D gene. Germline V gives CDR1 LNHNV, CDR2 YYDKDF (reference sequence). The CDR3 is 13 residues long. The DNA for the CDR3 is TGTGCCACCAGCAGAGACAGTAATGAGAAACTGTTTCTT. Translating gives CATSRDSNEKLFL.

J is TRBJ1-6 and V is TRBV2; 7 bases are shared with TRBD1. V trimming: 3 bases; J trimming: 10 bases; junction bases outside the gene matches: 6. The CDR3 length is 14 residues. CDR1 and CDR2 from the germline V gene are SNHLY and FYNNEI. CDR3 bases: TGTGCCAGCAGTGAGTTGCAGGGGGAATCACCCCTCCACTTT. This encodes CASSELQGESPLHF.

This clonotype has ten or more counts. The chain joins TRBV7-9 to TRBJ2-1; possibly TRBD1 for D (6 bases). The CDR3 is made up of 14 amino acids. CDR1 and CDR2 (germline): SEHNR, FQNEAQ (reference sequence). The germline V and J ends were trimmed by 1 base and 8 bases, with 12 bases remaining between them. This CDR3 is CASSLGQVGDEQFF. CDR3 bases: TGTGCCAGCAGCTTAGGACAGGTTGGTGATGAGCAGTTCTTC.

The J gene is TRBJ2-7, the V gene TRBV11-2, with D perhaps TRBD1 (6 bases). V was trimmed by 1 base and J by 6 bases, leaving 19 bases between them. CDR1 and CDR2 (germline): SGHAT, FQNNGV. The CDR3 consists of 16 residues. The CDR3 loop reads CASSLGPGTPRLEQYF. The CDR3 nucleotides read TGTGCCAGCAGCTTAGGACCCGGGACACCACGACTCGAGCAGTACTTC.

This rearrangement joins TRBV2 to TRBJ1-4; weak D call: TRBD1 (6 bases). Trimming left V 3 bases short and J 8 bases short, with 16 bases between. From germline, CDR1 is SNHLY and CDR2 FYNNEI. The CDR3 runs 15 residues. CDR3 nucleotides: TGTGCCAGCAGTGACCCGACAGGTCGATCCGAAAAACTGTTTTTT. It translates to CASSDPTGRSEKLFF. The entire variable domain, with the rest obtained from reference TRBV2 and TRBJ1-4, is as follows: EPEVTQTPSHQVTQMGQEVILRCVPISNHLYFYWYRQILGQKVEFLVSFYNNEISEKSEIFDDQFSVERPDGSNFTLKIRSTKLEDSAMYFCASSDPTGRSEKLFFGSGTQLSVL.

Notes on this clonotype: This sequence may be a read error, since a much larger clone differs from it by one base. The chain employs TRBV6-1 and TRBJ1-6, with D perhaps matching TRBD1 (6 bases). The CDR3 runs 15 residues. Germline CDR1 and CDR2: MNHNS and SASEGT. The CDR3 protein is CAGRPRTANNSPLHF. For the CDR3, the DNA is TGTGCCGGCAGACCACGGACAGCGAATAATTCACCCCTCCACTTT.

The V gene is TRBV5-1, the J gene TRBJ2-3; unclear D gene. The germline CDR1 and CDR2 sequences are SGHRS and YFSETQ. The CDR3 loop spans 16 amino acids. Trimming left V 0 bases short and J 0 bases short, with 11 bases between. This chain's CDR3 is CASSLESQSSTDTQYF. DNA for the CDR3: TGCGCCAGCAGCTTGGAATCCCAGTCTAGCACAGATACGCAGTATTTT.

This clonotype occurred many times. The V call is TRBV10-3, the J call TRBJ1-6; unclear D gene. Germline V gene lookup returns CDR1 ENHRY and CDR2 SYGVKD. The length of the CDR3 is 14 residues. V lost 3 bases and J 7 bases, leaving 10 bases between the germline ends. For the CDR3, the DNA is TGTGCCATCAGTGATCAGATAGTGAATTCACCCCTCCACTTT. This translates into CAISDQIVNSPLHF.

V usage is TRBV29-1 and J usage is TRBJ1-2, with D perhaps TRBD1 (5 bases). Per the germline V gene, CDR1 is SQVTM and CDR2 is ANQGSEA. The germline V and J ends were trimmed by 7 bases and 8 bases, with 17 bases remaining between them. The CDR3 length is 12 residues. CDR3 protein: CSAGTGTSGYTF. DNA for the CDR3: TGCAGCGCTGGAACCGGGACTAGCGGCTACACCTTC.

This clonotype was observed a handful of times. The chain combines TRBV6-1 with TRBJ1-1; D possibly corresponds to TRBD1 (5 bases). CDR1 is MNHNS, CDR2 SASEGT, per germline. The CDR3 is made up of 17 amino acids. Trimming left V 7 bases short and J 4 bases short, with 25 bases between. CDR3 region: CASIAGEGRRGGTEAFF. In DNA, the CDR3 is TGTGCCAGCATCGCGGGAGAGGGGAGGCGTGGTGGCACTGAAGCTTTCTTT.

This clonotype was counted ten times or more. The chain links TRBV7-9 to TRBJ2-7; possible D gene TRBD1, 6 bases. Trimming removed 5 bases at V and 5 bases at J, with 16 bases between. Per germline, CDR1 SEHNR and CDR2 FQNEAQ (reference sequence). The CDR3 totals 14 residues. CDR3 residues: CASSAPTGPHEQYF. The CDR3, as DNA: TGTGCCAGCAGCGCTCCAACAGGGCCGCACGAGCAGTACTTC. Based on the CDR3 plus reference TRBV7-9 and TRBJ2-7, the full variable domain is DTGVSQNPRHKITKRGQNVTFRCDPISEHNRLYWYRQTLGQGPEFLTYFQNEAQLEKSRLLSDRFSAERPKGSFSTLEIQRTEQGDSAMYLCASSAPTGPHEQYFGPGTRLTVT.

This clonotype came up many times. The V gene is TRBV13, the J gene TRBJ1-2; D gene ambiguous. V was cut by 5 bases and J by 10 bases, with 20 bases left in between. The CDR3 is 14 amino acids. Per the germline V gene, CDR1 is PRHDT and CDR2 is FYEKMQ (reference sequence). CDR3 bases: TGTGCCAGCAGCATTTTAATCGGACTCAGATTCTACACCTTC. Its protein is CASSILIGLRFYTF.

With respect to this clonotype: A single base separates this from a much larger clone, so it may be a read error. This chain joins TRBV5-5 and TRBJ1-2, with TRBD1 as a possible D gene (5 bases). In germline, CDR1 is SGHKS, CDR2 YYEKEE (reference sequence). This CDR3 has 16 amino acids. CDR3 residues: CTSSLYTEGSVYGYTF. Written as DNA, the CDR3 is TGTACCAGCAGCTTGTATACGGAGGGGTCAGTCTATGGCTACACCTTC.

This clonotype occurred a few times. This chain uses TRBV6-5 with TRBJ1-2; TRBD1 matches at 8 bases. This CDR3 is built from 17 residues. CDR1 is MNHEY, CDR2 SVGAGI, per germline. V trimming: 0 bases; J trimming: 1 base; junction bases outside the gene matches: 7. CDR3 nucleotide sequence: TGTGCCAGCAGTTACTCGAGCGGGACAGGCGGTAACTATGGCTACACCTTC. This codes for CASSYSSGTGGNYGYTF.

This clonotype was recorded many times. The CDR3 here is CSARDPILSYEQYF. For the CDR3, the DNA is TGCAGTGCTAGAGATCCGATCTTATCCTACGAGCAGTACTTC. This chain connects TRBV20-1 to TRBJ2-7; D remains ambiguous. Germline V gene sequence: CDR1 DFQATT, CDR2 SNEGSKA (reference sequence). Trimming cost V 0 bases and J 1 base, with 10 bases left between them. This CDR3 spans 14 amino acids.

The chain joins TRBV6-1 to TRBJ2-2, with D possibly matching TRBD2 (5 bases). The germline gives CDR1 MNHNS, CDR2 SASEGT. Trimming took 6 bases from V and 6 from J, leaving 17 bases between them. The CDR3 spans 15 residues. CDR3 DNA: TGTGCCAGCAGGGTAGCGCGAGGCTTCGCCGGGGAGCTGTTTTTT. Protein sequence: CASRVARGFAGELFF.

This clonotype occurred a few times. The chain is built from TRBV18 and TRBJ2-7; D gene uncertain. V was shortened by 2 bases and J by 4 bases, with 9 bases between the two germline ends. This CDR3 contains 13 residues. From germline, CDR1 is KGHSH and CDR2 LQKENI. For the CDR3, the DNA is TGTGCCAGCTCACCAATTGGGCCTTACGAGCAGTACTTC. Translated: CASSPIGPYEQYF. The variable domain in full, completed from reference TRBV18 and TRBJ2-7, reads NAGVMQNPRHLVRRRGQEARLRCSPMKGHSHVYWYRQLPEEGLKFMVYLQKENIIDESGMPKERFSAEFPKEGPSILRIQQVVRGDSAAYFCASSPIGPYEQYFGPGTRLTVT.

Ten or more counts support this clonotype. The rearrangement uses TRBV29-1 and TRBJ1-1; D is possibly TRBD1 (5 bases). V was cut by 7 bases and J by 6 bases, with 21 bases left in between. There are 14 residues in the CDR3. Germline lookup yields CDR1 SQVTM and CDR2 ANQGSEA. The CDR3 region is CSATGTPGDAEAFF. Written as DNA, the CDR3 is TGCAGCGCCACCGGGACCCCGGGGGACGCTGAAGCTTTCTTT.